A selection of T cell receptor beta chains follows, all from one sample in a study of blood T cell repertoires in COVID-19. Assay: immunoSEQ multiplex PCR; the TCRdb copy retains only in-frame clones and omits some. The data show under 130,000 clones, around 84% seen once. Specimen: peripheral blood. The source is a human donor in a cohort sampled during active COVID-19. CDR3s include the opening cysteine and the closing phenylalanine or tryptophan. Each record gives: V gene, J gene, D gene, CDR3 protein, CDR3 DNA. A D gene is named only where the DNA matches it firmly.

v_call: TRBV7-9
j_call: TRBJ1-2
d_call: -
cdr3_aa: CASSSSDFRGYTF
cdr3_nt: TGTGCCAGCAGCTCTTCCGACTTCAGAGGCTACACCTTC

v_call: TRBV5-1
j_call: TRBJ1-1
d_call: -
cdr3_aa: CASSSTTGPDTEAFF
cdr3_nt: TGCGCCAGCAGCTCCACGACAGGACCGGACACTGAAGCTTTCTTT

v_call: TRBV19
j_call: TRBJ1-1
d_call: -
cdr3_aa: CASSIPGVEKKAFF
cdr3_nt: TGTGCCAGTAGTATCCCCGGGGTGGAGAAAAAAGCTTTCTTT

v_call: TRBV5-6
j_call: TRBJ1-6
d_call: -
cdr3_aa: CASSLARVGSSYNSPLHF
cdr3_nt: TGTGCCAGCAGCTTGGCCAGGGTAGGAAGCTCCTATAATTCACCCCTCCACTTT

v_call: TRBV7-2
j_call: TRBJ1-6
d_call: -
cdr3_aa: CASSLVAQGNRSPLHF
cdr3_nt: TGTGCCAGCAGCTTAGTGGCGCAGGGAAATCGTTCACCCCTCCACTTT

v_call: TRBV19
j_call: TRBJ1-1
d_call: -
cdr3_aa: CASRKVDSPRAFF
cdr3_nt: TGTGCCAGTAGGAAGGTGGACAGTCCCAGAGCTTTCTTT

v_call: TRBV12-3/TRBV12-4
j_call: TRBJ1-2
d_call: -
cdr3_aa: CASSPHSYGYTF
cdr3_nt: TGTGCCAGCAGTCCTCATAGCTATGGCTACACCTTC

v_call: TRBV6-5
j_call: TRBJ2-5
d_call: TRBD2
cdr3_aa: CASSGSGGQETQYF
cdr3_nt: TGTGCCAGCAGCGGAAGCGGGGGCCAAGAGACCCAGTACTTC

v_call: TRBV11-3
j_call: TRBJ2-3
d_call: TRBD1
cdr3_aa: CASSAPTGALVVAGTDTQYF
cdr3_nt: TGTGCCAGCAGCGCACCGACAGGGGCATTGGTCGTTGCCGGCACAGATACGCAGTATTTT

v_call: TRBV11-2
j_call: TRBJ1-1
d_call: -
cdr3_aa: CASSLLPSQGSEAFF
cdr3_nt: TGTGCCAGCAGCTTATTGCCCTCACAGGGCTCTGAAGCTTTCTTT